This T cell receptor (beta chain) emerged from a study of neoadjuvant anti-PD-1 for oral cavity cancer. TCRdb's table, derived via immunoSEQ multiplex PCR, lists solely in-frame clones and lacks some. The repertoire consists of about 16,000 clones, with roughly two thirds occurring once and the leading ten covering approximately 2.4%. Patients were newly diagnosed with stage II-IVA oral cavity squamous cell carcinoma without prior systemic or radiation treatment. CDR3 size: 15 residues. Germline CDR1 KGHSH, CDR2 LQKENI. V was clipped by 1 base and J by 2 bases; unmatched bases: 1. The clonotype was recovered from a person aged 40 to 85 with oral cavity squamous cell carcinoma. This chain connects TRBV18 to TRBJ1-3; 8 nucleotides align to TRBD1. The sample in question was PBMCs, obtained before nivolumab (anti-PD-1) treatment. In DNA, the CDR3 is TGTGCCAGCTCACCACAGGGACAGGCTGGAAACACCATATATTTT. It yields the protein CASSPQGQAGNTIYF.